This T cell receptor beta chain was sequenced for a study of CD8+CD57+ T cells in acquired aplastic anemia. Study-level information: Quantities of DNA derived from sorted CD4+ and CD8+ cells averaged approximately 3 ug.

Study findings and constraints: Overlapping CD8+ CDR3 repertoires of patients and controls contained under 30 shared sequences. Any difference that existed in CD8+ Simpson's diversity between patients and controls was not significant.

In the case of this clonotype: Its antigen is not known.

TCR beta VDJ and CDR3 were profiled, and genomic DNA was the template. TCRdb processed the reads anew with MiXCR; each CDR3 protein has one entry. The table lists about 190,000 distinct CDR3 sequences, under 55% of them singletons. Germline assignment: CDR1 DFQATT and CDR2 SNEGSKA (reference sequence). The CDR3 totals 15 residues. J lost 2 bases, V lost 6 bases, and 8 bases had no gene match. Before being chosen for sequencing, patients had shown CD8+CD57+ cell expansion by flow cytometry. The chain links TRBV20-1 to TRBJ2-7, with 12 bases that match TRBD2. Sequenced: sorted CD4+, CD8+, or CD8+CD57+ T cells (not recorded which) from PBMCs. The TCR was taken from a human donor with aplastic anemia. CDR3 sequence reads: CSAHGLAGNPYEQYF. The DNA for the CDR3 is TGCAGTGCCCACGGACTAGCGGGAAACCCCTACGAGCAGTACTTC.